A single sample gave rise to the 25 T cell receptor beta chains below, sequenced in a study of blood T cells in healthy people across ages. A sample-barcoded 5' primer and a J-beta primer mix were used in a second PCR of about 7 to 12 cycles. Each CDR3 protein is one row after TCRdb ran MiXCR on the 5' RACE reads. The sample lists 920,000 or so distinct CDR3 sequences, around 43% occurring once. Source material: blood. The receptors come from a woman aged 55-70 years in good health.

Comments on this clonotype: The germline gene is not matched at one end of the junction; a read error may be the cause. The V call is TRBV20-1, the J call TRBJ2-3; the match to TRBD2 covers 12 bases. This CDR3 comprises 16 residues. Germline V CDR1 and CDR2: DFQATT, SNEGSKA (reference sequence). CDR3 nucleotide sequence: TGCAGTGCTAGAGCCCCTAGCGGGAGGGACACAGGTACGCAGTATTTT. Residues: CSARAPSGRDTGTQYF.

In the case of this clonotype: At one boundary the junction diverges from the germline segment, which might be a read error. V usage is TRBV11-2 and J usage is TRBJ2-3; perhaps TRBD2 as D (5 bases). The germline V gene encodes CDR1 SGHAT and CDR2 FQNNGV. The CDR3 runs to 14 residues. DNA for the CDR3: TGTGCCATCAGCTTAGTAGGCCGGGGAGATACGCAGTATTTT. This encodes CAISLVGRGDTQYF. The whole variable domain, remainder taken from reference TRBV11-2 and TRBJ2-3, is EAGVAQSPRYKIIEKRQSVAFWCNPISGHATLYWYQQILGQGPKLLIQFQNNGVVDDSQLPKDRFSAERLKGVDSTLKIQPAKLEDSAVYLCAISLVGRGDTQYFGPGTRLTVL.

The J gene is TRBJ2-3, the V gene TRBV13, with 9 bases identical to TRBD2. The CDR3 length is 21 residues. Germline assignment: CDR1 PRHDT and CDR2 FYEKMQ (reference sequence). The junction had 18 bases not matched to a gene; V was cut back by 2 bases and J by 0 bases. CDR3: CASSLTCGRASGNTSTDTQYF. In nucleotides, the CDR3 is TGTGCCAGCAGCTTAACATGCGGGAGGGCTAGCGGAAATACTAGCACAGATACGCAGTATTTT. Variable domain in full (rest from reference TRBV13 and TRBJ2-3): AAGVIQSPRHLIKEKRETATLKCYPIPRHDTVYWYQQGPGQDPQFLISFYEKMQSDKGSIPDRFSAQQFSDYHSELNMSSLELGDSALYFCASSLTCGRASGNTSTDTQYFGPGTRLTVL.

The V and J genes are TRBV7-9 and TRBJ2-5, with D possibly TRBD2 on 6 matching bases. This CDR3 has 17 residues. V lost 5 bases, J lost 3 bases, and 22 bases lay in between. The germline V gene encodes CDR1 SEHNR and CDR2 FQNEAQ (reference sequence). CDR3 loop: CASSVLYRDFKKETQYF. CDR3 sequence (DNA): TGTGCCAGCAGCGTTCTCTACCGGGACTTTAAGAAAGAGACCCAGTACTTC.

The gene calls are TRBV20-1 and TRBJ2-7; the D is unclear. CDR3 length equals 13 residues. The V end lost 8 bases, the J end lost 1 base, and 15 bases lay between the germline ends. From germline, CDR1 is DFQATT and CDR2 SNEGSKA (reference sequence). The CDR3 is CSPSRGASYEQYF. CDR3 nucleotides: TGCAGTCCCAGCCGCGGCGCTTCCTACGAGCAGTACTTC.

The table lists this clonotype with a few counts. The gene calls are TRBV20-1 and TRBJ1-2, with D hard to call. V lost 5 bases and J 6 bases, leaving 16 bases between the germline ends. The CDR3 has 13 residues. Germline values: CDR1 DFQATT, CDR2 SNEGSKA (reference sequence). In DNA form, the CDR3 reads TGCAGTGCTCAAGTTACCACAGCGAATGGCTACACCTTC. This gives the protein CSAQVTTANGYTF.

The chain recombines TRBV6-5 with TRBJ2-3; possible D gene TRBD2, 5 bases. This CDR3 contains 13 residues. Germline CDR1 reads MNHEY; CDR2 reads SVGAGI. V lost 7 bases and J 4 bases, leaving 12 bases between the germline ends. As DNA, the CDR3 is TGTGCCAGCAAAGGGAGCCGCTCAGATACGCAGTATTTT. Residues: CASKGSRSDTQYF.

V is TRBV4-2 and J is TRBJ2-2, with no clear D. The CDR3 has 15 residues. With 1 base removed from V and 1 base from J, the gap between germline ends came to 7 bases. Germline assignment: CDR1 LGHNA and CDR2 YNFKEQ. DNA of the CDR3: TGTGCCAGCAGCCAAGTTCTAGGGAACACCGGGGAGCTGTTTTTT. This sequence encodes CASSQVLGNTGELFF.

The rearrangement links TRBV27 to TRBJ1-1; D is perhaps TRBD1 (5 bases). This CDR3 region has 14 residues. Trimming removed 7 bases from V and 7 bases from J, with 19 bases in between. Germline CDR1 is MNHEY and CDR2 is SMNVEV (reference sequence). The CDR3 nucleotides read TGTGCCAGCAAATCTAGGGCTCCTCAGGGTGAAGCTTTCTTT. It specifies CASKSRAPQGEAFF.

The chain has TRBV18 and TRBJ2-4; TRBD1 matches 8 bases. The end of the DNA is better explained by TRBJ2-7, so the J call may be wrong. The CDR3 extends over 15 amino acids. Per germline, CDR1 KGHSH and CDR2 LQKENI. The CDR3, as DNA: TGTGCCAGCTCACCACAGGACAGGGTTTTGTACGAGCAGTACTTC. Protein product: CASSPQDRVLYEQYF.

This chain links TRBV3-1 with TRBJ2-7, with D possibly TRBD1 on 5 matching bases. There are 15 residues in the CDR3. V was pared by 4 bases and J by 2 bases, with 15 bases between. Germline assignment: CDR1 LGHDT and CDR2 YNNKEL (reference sequence). The CDR3 loop reads CASSLDQGRTYEQYF. In DNA, the CDR3 is TGTGCCAGCAGCCTAGACCAGGGCCGAACCTACGAGCAGTACTTC.

This clonotype was found many times. The chain is built from TRBV7-9 and TRBJ2-3; D gene uncertain. Germline CDR1 is SEHNR and CDR2 is FQNEAQ (reference sequence). Trimming pared 5 bases from V and 4 bases from J, leaving 4 bases between. This CDR3 is 11 amino acids long. CDR3 protein: CASSRADTQYF. The CDR3 region has the DNA TGTGCCAGCAGCCGGGCAGATACGCAGTATTTT. The full variable domain, rest sourced from reference TRBV7-9 and TRBJ2-3, is DTGVSQNPRHKITKRGQNVTFRCDPISEHNRLYWYRQTLGQGPEFLTYFQNEAQLEKSRLLSDRFSAERPKGSFSTLEIQRTEQGDSAMYLCASSRADTQYFGPGTRLTVL.

In the case of this clonotype: This could be a read error, since a much larger clone is one nucleotide away. The V and J genes are TRBV4-2 and TRBJ2-7; TRBD1 agrees at 8 bases. There are 15 residues in the CDR3. Germline V lookup: CDR1 LGHNA, CDR2 YNFKEQ. Here the CDR3 DNA reads TGTGCCAGCGGCCACCTGACAGGGGCTGACTACGAGCAGTACTTC. It translates to CASGHLTGADYEQYF.

The V and J genes are TRBV6-5 and TRBJ2-4; maybe TRBD2 (6 bases). The J call is uncertain, as TRBJ2-5 better fits the DNA end. Germline V gene sequence: CDR1 MNHEY, CDR2 SVGAGI. This CDR3 region has 14 residues. CDR3 residues: CASSYAGLRETQYF. CDR3 coding DNA: TGTGCCAGCAGTTACGCGGGATTGAGAGAGACCCAGTACTTC.

The chain recombines TRBV24-1 with TRBJ1-1; 8 bases are shared with TRBD1. The CDR3 is 15 amino acids. Germline CDR1 reads KGHDR; CDR2 reads SFDVKD. Trimming took 3 bases from V and 3 from J; bases not matched to a gene: 5. The CDR3 loop reads CATSDTDRDHTEAFF. The CDR3 DNA sequence: TGTGCCACCAGTGATACGGACAGGGACCACACTGAAGCTTTCTTT.

The J gene is TRBJ2-5, the V gene TRBV11-2; 7 bases align to TRBD1. The CDR3 totals 16 residues. In germline, CDR1 is SGHAT, CDR2 FQNNGV. With V trimmed by 0 bases and J by 1 base, 5 bases remained unmatched. The CDR3 region is CASSLDPGGIQETQYF. CDR3 in DNA: TGTGCCAGCAGCTTAGATCCAGGGGGAATCCAAGAGACCCAGTACTTC.

The chain is built from TRBV20-1 and TRBJ2-6, with D possibly being TRBD1 (6 bases). CDR1 is DFQATT and CDR2 is SNEGSKA in the germline V gene (reference sequence). The length of the CDR3 is 17 residues. Trimming stripped 3 bases from V and 1 base from J, with 16 bases between. The CDR3 DNA sequence: TGCAGTGCTAGTCTGGCAGGGGTAGTATCTGGGGCCAACGTCCTGACTTTC. It encodes CSASLAGVVSGANVLTF.

This clonotype has a handful of counts. The chain combines TRBV20-1 with TRBJ2-7; 9 bases match TRBD1. Trimming cost V 1 base and J 3 bases; bases outside gene matches: 10. CDR1 is DFQATT, CDR2 SNEGSKA, per germline (reference sequence). The CDR3 length is 16 residues. This CDR3 reads CSARGLTGTGLYEQYF. CDR3 nucleotide sequence: TGCAGTGCTAGAGGTCTCACCGGGACAGGGCTCTACGAGCAGTACTTC.

V gene TRBV2 combines with J gene TRBJ2-5; 8 nucleotides line up with TRBD1. This CDR3 is built from 14 residues. V lost 6 bases, J lost 4 bases, and 7 bases stayed unmatched. Germline CDR1 is SNHLY and CDR2 is FYNNEI. The CDR3 DNA reads TGTGCCAGCAGGGGACAGGTGATGGCAGAGACCCAGTACTTC. Protein: CASRGQVMAETQYF.

The rearrangement uses TRBV20-1 and TRBJ2-7; 9 bases agree with TRBD1. There are 13 residues in the CDR3. Germline trimming cut 3 bases from V and 4 bases from J; bases unmatched to any gene: 4. The germline gives CDR1 DFQATT, CDR2 SNEGSKA (reference sequence). The CDR3 region has the DNA TGCAGTGCTAGGGAGGACAGGGGTTACGAGCAGTACTTC. It encodes CSAREDRGYEQYF.

This rearrangement joins TRBV27 to TRBJ2-4; D is undetermined. The CDR3 extends over 13 amino acids. Germline V lookup: CDR1 MNHEY, CDR2 SMNVEV (reference sequence). V shed 2 bases and J shed 7 bases, with 9 bases lying between them. The CDR3 nucleotides are TGTGCCAGCAGTTTAGGCTCTTACAACATTCAGTACTTC. Protein: CASSLGSYNIQYF.

This clonotype has only a few counts. This chain uses TRBV10-3 with TRBJ2-3; D remains ambiguous. V shed 8 bases and J shed 6 bases, with 18 bases lying between them. Germline V gives CDR1 ENHRY, CDR2 SYGVKD. This CDR3 comprises 14 residues. This CDR3 reads CAIGVGSLGDTQYF. CDR3 bases: TGTGCCATCGGCGTTGGTAGTTTGGGGGATACGCAGTATTTT.

The chain joins TRBV25-1 to TRBJ2-2, with D possibly matching TRBD2 (6 bases). The CDR3 is 16 amino acids. V dropped 3 bases and J dropped 0 bases, with 11 bases sitting between them. The germline V gene encodes CDR1 MGHDK and CDR2 SYGVNS. CDR3 protein: CASSERQRANTGELFF. Here the CDR3 DNA reads TGTGCCAGCAGTGAGCGTCAGCGGGCGAACACCGGGGAGCTGTTTTTT.

The chain joins TRBV29-1 to TRBJ2-3, with D perhaps TRBD2 (6 bases). CDR3 size: 14 residues. Trimming took off 3 bases at V and 0 bases at J, with 10 bases between the two ends. Germline lookup yields CDR1 SQVTM and CDR2 ANQGSEA. The CDR3 DNA is TGCAGCGTTGACAAGCGGGCTAGCACAGATACGCAGTATTTT. Protein sequence: CSVDKRASTDTQYF.

J is TRBJ2-3 and V is TRBV6-2 or TRBV6-3; D ambiguous. Germline assignment: CDR1 MNHEY and CDR2 SVGEGT. CDR3 length: 13 amino acids. V lost 4 bases, J lost 6 bases, and 11 bases lay in between. CDR3 sequence (DNA): TGTGCCAGCAGTTTTACCGACCGGGATACGCAGTATTTT. It yields the protein CASSFTDRDTQYF.